Below, 29 T cell receptor beta chains from the same sample are listed, as sequenced in a study of T cells in Graves' hyperthyroidism and ophthalmopathy. Amplification yielded TCR beta CDR3 regions, with RNA transcripts as the source. Initially, a first-round RT-PCR of the TCR CDR3 employed the HTBI primer set. TCRdb called the multiplex PCR reads again in MiXCR, with one record for every CDR3 protein. The sample lists about 290,000 distinct CDR3 sequences, roughly an eighth occurring once. Sequenced: blood. The source is a middle-aged woman with Graves' hyperthyroidism.

This chain links TRBV28 with TRBJ2-1, with D possibly matching TRBD2 (5 bases). Germline CDR1 and CDR2: MDHEN and SYDVKM. This CDR3 contains 15 residues. Trimming shortened V by 6 bases and J by 4 bases, and 16 bases separated the two germline ends. The DNA of the CDR3 is TGTGCCAGCAGCCCGACTAAGCTCCAGTACAATGAGCAGTTCTTC. Its translation: CASSPTKLQYNEQFF.

This clonotype came up many times. The chain employs TRBV5-1 and TRBJ2-7; 9 nucleotides agree with TRBD2. Germline V gene data show CDR1 as SGHRS and CDR2 as YFSETQ. After removal of 0 bases from V and 5 bases from J, the junction contained 9 bases not matched to a gene. The CDR3 loop spans 16 amino acids. As DNA, the CDR3 is TGCGCCAGCAGCTTGGGTCCATTAGCGGGGGCCGACGAGCAGTACTTC. Its protein product is CASSLGPLAGADEQYF.

This clonotype was observed at least ten times. The chain is built from TRBV7-6 and TRBJ2-3; 9 nucleotides match TRBD2. Germline CDR1 and CDR2: SGHVS and FNYEAQ. V shed 5 bases and J 5 bases; nucleotides not matched to a gene: 8. This CDR3 has 15 amino acids. The CDR3 protein is CASSPGTSQGDTQYF. CDR3 bases: TGTGCCAGCAGCCCGGGGACTAGCCAGGGAGATACGCAGTATTTT.

Ten or more counts support this clonotype. This chain joins TRBV2 and TRBJ1-6, with D maybe TRBD1 (6 bases). This CDR3 has 15 amino acids. Per the germline V gene, CDR1 is SNHLY and CDR2 is FYNNEI. Trimming took off 6 bases at V and 8 bases at J, with 17 bases between the two ends. The CDR3: CASRYFTGSDSPLHF. As DNA, the CDR3 is TGTGCCAGCAGATACTTCACAGGGTCGGATTCACCCCTCCACTTT.

This clonotype was detected many times. The V call is TRBV12-3 or TRBV12-4, the J call TRBJ1-1; D is possibly TRBD1 (5 bases). V was trimmed by 6 bases and J by 5 bases, leaving 13 bases between them. This CDR3 comprises 13 residues. The CDR3 reads CASSGRVSTEAFF. In DNA form, the CDR3 reads TGTGCCAGCAGCGGCAGGGTTTCGACTGAAGCTTTCTTT.

This clonotype was found many times. The chain joins TRBV3-1 to TRBJ2-1, with a possible D match to TRBD1 (5 bases). V was pared by 1 base and J by 10 bases, with 17 bases between. The germline CDR1 and CDR2 sequences are LGHDT and YNNKEL (reference sequence). The CDR3 is made up of 15 amino acids. DNA for the CDR3: TGTGCCAGCAGCCAAGGGGGCAGCCGTTCGTGGGAGCAGTTCTTC. Encoded protein: CASSQGGSRSWEQFF.

This clonotype was counted many times. The chain combines TRBV5-1 with TRBJ2-5, with TRBD1 matching 9 bases. V gave up 6 bases and J gave up 4 bases; unmatched junction bases: 13. CDR1 SGHRS and CDR2 YFSETQ come from the germline V gene. The CDR3 is 16 amino acids. In DNA form, the CDR3 reads TGCGCCAGCACCTCTTGGCCGGGACAGGGTGGAGAGACCCAGTACTTC. This sequence encodes CASTSWPGQGGETQYF.

This clonotype came up many times. The chain has TRBV28 and TRBJ2-7, with 9 bases fitting TRBD2. CDR1 MDHEN and CDR2 SYDVKM come from the germline V gene. CDR3 size: 17 residues. J was trimmed by 4 bases and V by 1 base; bases with no gene match: 11. The CDR3 DNA reads TGTGCCAGCAGTTTATTCCCCTACGGGACTAGCCTTTACGAGCAGTACTTC. It yields the protein CASSLFPYGTSLYEQYF.

The gene calls are TRBV3-1 and TRBJ2-1; 11 nucleotides line up with TRBD1. The V gene end was trimmed by 5 bases and the J gene end by 11 bases; junction bases not matched to a gene: 14. This CDR3 contains 16 residues. Germline CDR1 LGHDT, CDR2 YNNKEL (reference sequence). The CDR3 DNA reads TGTGCCAGCAGCTTGACGCCCGGGACAGGGGGATTCAAGCAGTTCTTC. As protein: CASSLTPGTGGFKQFF.

This clonotype has a count of ten or more. V is TRBV7-2 and J is TRBJ2-3; D is undetermined. V was cut by 1 base and J by 8 bases, with 4 bases left in between. Germline loops: CDR1 SGHTA, CDR2 FQGNSA. The CDR3 has 11 residues. The CDR3 region has the DNA TGTGCCAGCAGCTTAGTCGGTACGCAGTATTTT. Translating gives CASSLVGTQYF.

CDR3 sequence (DNA): TGTGCCAGCAGCCAAGCTTTAGGCTACGAGCAGTACTTC. It specifies CASSQALGYEQYF. The gene calls are TRBV14 and TRBJ2-7; no clear D. CDR3 size: 13 residues. Germline V gives CDR1 SGHDN, CDR2 FVKESK. Trimming removed 1 base at V and 3 bases at J, with 7 bases between.

The sample holds a few counts of this clonotype. This sequence joins TRBV19 and TRBJ1-1, with D perhaps matching TRBD1 (6 bases). CDR1 and CDR2 (germline): LNHDA, SQIVND (reference sequence). The CDR3 sequence is 14 residues long. V lost 9 bases and J 5 bases, leaving 19 bases between the germline ends. The CDR3 DNA sequence: TGTGCCAGCTCTACCATGGACAGCGGGACTGAAGCTTTCTTT. It encodes CASSTMDSGTEAFF.

J is TRBJ1-2 and V is TRBV15; TRBD1 might be the D (5 bases). The CDR3 has 13 residues. Looked up from germline, CDR1 is LNHNV and CDR2 is YYDKDF (reference sequence). Trimming left V 5 bases short and J 5 bases short, with 12 bases between. In DNA, the CDR3 is TGTGCCACCAGCGAGGACAAGCAGTATGGCTACACCTTC. It yields the protein CATSEDKQYGYTF.

This clonotype was recorded at least ten times. V usage is TRBV6-4 and J usage is TRBJ2-3, with D possibly being TRBD2 (5 bases). The CDR3 has 14 residues. Trimming took off 5 bases at V and 1 base at J, with 10 bases between the two ends. Germline CDR1 and CDR2: MRHNA and SNTAGT. CDR3 in DNA: TGTGCCAGCAGTCCTAGCTCTGGCACAGATACGCAGTATTTT. It encodes CASSPSSGTDTQYF.

The chain recombines TRBV20-1 with TRBJ2-5, with 8 nucleotides matching TRBD2. Germline lookup yields CDR1 DFQATT and CDR2 SNEGSKA (reference sequence). This CDR3 spans 13 amino acids. V gave up 6 bases and J gave up 5 bases; unmatched junction bases: 8. CDR3 sequence: CSASDGRGETQYF. CDR3 nucleotide sequence: TGCAGTGCCAGCGACGGGAGGGGGGAGACCCAGTACTTC.

This clonotype was counted between two and nine times. V gene TRBV6-2 or TRBV6-3 combines with J gene TRBJ1-6, with TRBD1 matching over 8 bases. The CDR3 length is 15 residues. Germline CDR1 and CDR2: MNHEY and SVGEGT. V was clipped by 8 bases and J by 5 bases; unmatched bases: 8. Written as DNA, the CDR3 is TGTGCCAGCGGCTCGCCGGGACAGGATAATTCACCCCTCCACTTT. This encodes CASGSPGQDNSPLHF.

This clonotype was seen at least ten times. This rearrangement joins TRBV27 to TRBJ1-6; D remains unclear. Trimming took off 6 bases at V and 9 bases at J, with 9 bases between the two ends. The CDR3 is 12 residues long. Germline V CDR1 and CDR2: MNHEY, SMNVEV (reference sequence). The CDR3 DNA follows: TGTGCCAGCAGGATGACGGGTTCACCCCTCCACTTT. This encodes CASRMTGSPLHF.

At least ten counts were recorded for this clonotype. The rearrangement joins TRBV7-9 to TRBJ2-7, with 13 bases matching TRBD2. V lost 6 bases, J lost 5 bases, and 4 bases stayed unmatched. The germline CDR1 and CDR2 sequences are SEHNR and FQNEAQ (reference sequence). The CDR3 has 14 residues. CDR3 protein: CASSILAGGDEQYF. In nucleotides, the CDR3 is TGTGCCAGCAGTATACTAGCGGGAGGGGACGAGCAGTACTTC.

This clonotype was seen repeatedly, ten times or more. CDR3 amino acids: CSAASGGTQYF. The CDR3 region has the DNA TGCAGCGCCGCGTCGGGTGGTACGCAGTATTTT. The V call is TRBV29-1, the J call TRBJ2-3; no definite D call. CDR1 and CDR2 (germline): SQVTM, ANQGSEA. This CDR3 region has 11 residues. V lost 7 bases and J lost 8, with 13 bases in between.

This chain's CDR3 is CSASGLDRGQYEQYF. The CDR3 nucleotides are TGCAGTGCTAGTGGCCTGGACAGGGGACAATACGAGCAGTACTTC. This chain connects TRBV20-1 to TRBJ2-7, with 9 nucleotides matching TRBD1. This CDR3 is built from 15 residues. J gave up 4 bases and V 3 bases, and 10 bases lay outside the gene matches. Germline V lookup: CDR1 DFQATT, CDR2 SNEGSKA (reference sequence).

This clonotype was recorded a few times. The chain has TRBV5-1 and TRBJ2-1; D is possibly TRBD2 (6 bases). V was shortened by 0 bases and J by 12 bases, with 25 bases between the two germline ends. The CDR3 is 17 residues long. Germline lookup yields CDR1 SGHRS and CDR2 YFSETQ. Here the CDR3 reads CASSLVSLGTPAIRQFF. CDR3 nucleotides: TGCGCCAGCAGCTTGGTGAGTCTGGGGACTCCCGCTATACGGCAGTTCTTC.

This clonotype has ten or more counts. This rearrangement joins TRBV7-8 to TRBJ1-2; 11 positions agree with TRBD1. The CDR3 has 14 amino acids. With 3 bases clipped from V and 5 bases from J, the junction kept 2 bases outside the gene matches. Germline-derived CDR1 and CDR2 are SGHVS and FQNEAQ. The CDR3 reads CASSFGQGAYGYTF. The CDR3 region has the DNA TGTGCCAGCAGCTTTGGACAGGGGGCTTATGGCTACACCTTC.

This clonotype showed up many times. The chain combines TRBV24-1 with TRBJ2-1; tentative D call: TRBD2 (5 bases). Germline V gene data show CDR1 as KGHDR and CDR2 as SFDVKD. The CDR3 length is 17 residues. With 1 base removed from V and 0 bases from J, the gap between germline ends came to 12 bases. The DNA of the CDR3 is TGTGCCACCAGTGATTTAGGAGGCGGTGACTCCTACAATGAGCAGTTCTTC. Encoded protein: CATSDLGGGDSYNEQFF.

The sample holds a few counts of this clonotype. A read error may explain this, as a much larger clone is one base away. The chain has TRBV28 and TRBJ1-1, with TRBD1 matching over 9 bases. CDR1 and CDR2 from the germline V gene are MDHEN and SYDVKM. The V gene end was trimmed by 4 bases and the J gene end by 5 bases; junction bases not matched to a gene: 11. This CDR3 is built from 16 residues. The CDR3 spells CASSSRQGEGGTEAFF. In nucleotides, the CDR3 is TGTGCCAGCAGTTCCCGACAGGGGGAAGGAGGAACTGAAGCTTTCTTT.

This clonotype showed up many times. The CDR3 here is CASSSLAGTEAFF. The DNA of the CDR3 is TGTGCCAGCAGCTCCTTGGCGGGCACTGAAGCTTTCTTT. The V gene is TRBV3-1, the J gene TRBJ1-1; no firm D call. CDR3 size: 13 residues. The germline V and J ends were trimmed by 5 bases and 4 bases, with 11 bases remaining between them. Germline-derived CDR1 and CDR2 are LGHDT and YNNKEL (reference sequence).

The table lists this clonotype with many counts. The V gene is TRBV6-1, the J gene TRBJ2-1; 8 positions agree with TRBD1. V was clipped by 1 base and J by 5 bases; unmatched bases: 4. Per germline, CDR1 MNHNS and CDR2 SASEGT. This CDR3 is built from 15 residues. The CDR3: CASSEGGTGHNEQFF. CDR3 in DNA: TGTGCCAGCAGTGAAGGGGGGACAGGACACAATGAGCAGTTCTTC.

This clonotype was counted ten times or more. The chain recombines TRBV12-3 or TRBV12-4 with TRBJ2-1; 13 bases are shared with TRBD2. The trim removed 3 bases at V and 1 base at J, leaving 0 bases unmatched. The CDR3 runs 16 residues. CDR3 region: CASSLGLAGSYNEQFF. In nucleotides, the CDR3 is TGTGCCAGCAGTTTGGGACTAGCGGGGTCCTACAATGAGCAGTTCTTC.

This chain joins TRBV7-9 and TRBJ2-7, with TRBD1 matching 8 bases. CDR1 is SEHNR and CDR2 is FQNEAQ in the germline V gene (reference sequence). The length of the CDR3 is 14 residues. The J segment lost 5 bases and the V segment lost 4 bases, leaving 7 bases of the junction unmatched. In nucleotides, the CDR3 is TGTGCCAGCAGCTCCCCGGCAGGGGGCAACGAGCAGTACTTC. It yields the protein CASSSPAGGNEQYF.

A few counts support this clonotype. This chain joins TRBV28 and TRBJ2-2; D gene unclear. The ends were cut back, 6 bases at V and 0 bases at J, with 14 bases in the middle. The CDR3 has 16 amino acids. CDR1 is MDHEN, CDR2 SYDVKM, per germline. In DNA form, the CDR3 reads TGTGCCAGCAGCCCAATCGGCCCAACGAACACCGGGGAGCTGTTTTTT. Encoded protein: CASSPIGPTNTGELFF.